These 18 T cell receptor beta chains originate from one sample sequenced in a study of graft-versus-host responses after intestinal transplantation. What these receptors recognize is not known. Produced via immunoSEQ multiplex PCR; TCRdb's table is partial and in-frame only. The data hold about 120,000 clones, with roughly 95% observed a single time. This sample comprised unstimulated CD8+ T cells sorted from spleen or lymph node cells, obtained before intestinal transplant. These receptors came from a human donor who received an intestinal transplant.

The rearrangement uses TRBV6-5 and TRBJ2-7, with 8 bases lining up with TRBD1. The CDR3 has 14 residues. Germline V gene sequence: CDR1 MNHEY, CDR2 SVGAGI. The junction had 7 bases not matched to a gene; V was cut back by 5 bases and J by 4 bases. In nucleotides, the CDR3 is TGTGCCAGCAGTCCCGGGACAGGATTGTACGAGCAGTACTTC. Amino acids: CASSPGTGLYEQYF.

The chain uses TRBV4-1 and TRBJ2-3; 9 bases are shared with TRBD2. Germline V gives CDR1 MGHRA, CDR2 YSYEKL. The CDR3 covers 15 residues. V was pared by 4 bases and J by 2 bases, with 4 bases of the junction left unmatched. CDR3 sequence reads: CASSRSGGTTDTQYF. The CDR3 nucleotides read TGCGCCAGCAGCCGCAGCGGGGGGACCACAGATACGCAGTATTTT.

This clone came up once. The V and J genes are TRBV9 and TRBJ2-2; D is unresolved. Germline CDR1 reads SGDLS; CDR2 reads YYNGEE. V lost 1 base and J lost 2, with 6 bases in between. The CDR3 runs to 14 residues. In DNA form, the CDR3 reads TGTGCCAGCAGCGTAAAGGGCAACACCGGGGAGCTGTTTTTT. Its translation is CASSVKGNTGELFF.

This chain links TRBV15 with TRBJ2-1, with 10 bases lining up with TRBD1. The CDR3 loop spans 18 amino acids. J was trimmed by 2 bases and V by 0 bases; bases with no gene match: 7. The germline V gene has CDR1 LNHNV and CDR2 YYDKDF (reference sequence). The CDR3 nucleotides read TGTGCCACCAGCAGAGATCGGGCTGGACAGGGGGCCTACAATGAGCAGTTCTTC. This sequence encodes CATSRDRAGQGAYNEQFF.

The chain uses TRBV28 and TRBJ2-1; the match to TRBD2 covers 8 bases. Germline lookup yields CDR1 MDHEN and CDR2 SYDVKM. With V trimmed by 2 bases and J by 2 bases, 2 bases remained unmatched. The CDR3 has 15 amino acids. CDR3 region: CASSLSGSAYNEQFF. Written as DNA, the CDR3 is TGTGCCAGCAGTTTAAGCGGGAGTGCCTACAATGAGCAGTTCTTC. Supplemented by reference TRBV28 and TRBJ2-1, the full variable domain reads DVKVTQSSRYLVKRTGEKVFLECVQDMDHENMFWYRQDPGLGLRLIYFSYDVKMKEKGDIPEGYSVSREKKERFSLILESASTNQTSMYLCASSLSGSAYNEQFFGPGTRLTVL.

The V gene is TRBV27, the J gene TRBJ2-2, with 12 bases aligning to TRBD2. V gave up 2 bases and J gave up 7 bases; unmatched junction bases: 14. This CDR3 has 19 amino acids. CDR1 and CDR2 from the germline V gene are MNHEY and SMNVEV (reference sequence). CDR3 amino acids: CASSLALLPSGRADGELFF. DNA for the CDR3: TGTGCCAGCAGTTTAGCCTTACTCCCTAGCGGGAGGGCCGACGGGGAGCTGTTTTTT.

The chain joins TRBV5-1 to TRBJ1-1; a possible D gene is TRBD1 (6 bases). The CDR3 runs to 17 residues. V lost 0 bases, J lost 1 base, and 16 bases lay in between. The germline V gene has CDR1 SGHRS and CDR2 YFSETQ. The DNA of the CDR3 is TGCGCCAGCAGCTTGGGGAACAGTAGGGGGTGGAACACTGAAGCTTTCTTT. Protein: CASSLGNSRGWNTEAFF.

In regard to this clone: A junction boundary mismatches the germline segment, possibly from a read error. This chain uses TRBV7-7 with TRBJ2-2; TRBD2 aligns across 10 bases. CDR3 length: 16 residues. Per germline, CDR1 SSHAT and CDR2 FNYEAQ (reference sequence). The CDR3 DNA reads as TGTGCTAGCAGCGCAGCGCTAGCGGGAGTAAACGGGGAGCTGTTTTTT. It translates to CASSAALAGVNGELFF.

J is TRBJ1-5 and V is TRBV2, with D tentatively TRBD1 (5 bases). The CDR3 contains 14 residues. Between the trimmed V and J ends, which lost 4 bases and 0 bases, there was a span of 7 bases. Germline V gives CDR1 SNHLY, CDR2 FYNNEI. CDR3 amino acids: CASSAQGSNQPQHF. The DNA of the CDR3 is TGTGCCAGCAGTGCCCAGGGTAGCAATCAGCCCCAGCATTTT.

The V call is TRBV12-5, the J call TRBJ2-3; D uncertain. This CDR3 spans 11 amino acids. Trimming left V 3 bases short and J 5 bases short, with 3 bases between. From germline, CDR1 is LGHNT and CDR2 FRNRAP. CDR3 DNA sequence: TGTGCTAGTGGTTTCTTAGATACGCAGTATTTT. Amino acids: CASGFLDTQYF.

This sequence joins TRBV7-6 and TRBJ2-7; 7 bases agree with TRBD2. The CDR3 has 17 amino acids. V lost 5 bases and J lost 0; bases outside the gene matches: 13. Germline V lookup: CDR1 SGHVS, CDR2 FNYEAQ. The DNA for the CDR3 is TGTGCCAGCAGCCTAAGAGGGCTAGCGGAAATCTCCTACGAGCAGTACTTC. Residues: CASSLRGLAEISYEQYF. Full variable domain (remainder filled in from reference TRBV7-6 and TRBJ2-7): GAGVSQSPRYKVTKRGQDVALRCDPISGHVSLYWYRQALGQGPEFLTYFNYEAQQDKSGLPNDRFSAERPEGSISTLTIQRTEQRDSAMYRCASSLRGLAEISYEQYFGPGTRLTVT.

CDR3 amino acids: CASGFFDTQYF. The CDR3 DNA is TGTGCCAGCGGGTTCTTCGATACGCAGTATTTT. The V gene is TRBV6-5, the J gene TRBJ2-3; D unclear. This CDR3 has 11 residues. CDR1 and CDR2 from the germline V gene are MNHEY and SVGAGI. V gave up 8 bases and J gave up 6 bases, with 9 bases separating them.

CDR3 loop: CASSPGQYSNQPQHF. The CDR3 nucleotides are TGTGCCAGCAGTCCGGGACAGTATTCCAATCAGCCCCAGCATTTT. The chain recombines TRBV6-5 with TRBJ1-5, with TRBD1 matching 7 bases. With V trimmed by 5 bases and J by 3 bases, 7 bases remained unmatched. The length of the CDR3 is 15 residues. Germline-derived CDR1 and CDR2 are MNHEY and SVGAGI.

This chain uses TRBV18 with TRBJ1-4; 9 bases agree with TRBD1. CDR3 length equals 16 residues. V trimming: 3 bases; J trimming: 4 bases; junction bases outside the gene matches: 6. In germline, CDR1 is KGHSH, CDR2 LQKENI. The CDR3 DNA follows: TGTGCCAGCTCACCTAAACAGGGGGCAAGTAATGAAAAACTGTTTTTT. It specifies CASSPKQGASNEKLFF.

The genes are TRBV6-1 and TRBJ2-1; D possibly corresponds to TRBD2 (6 bases). With 7 bases removed from V and 8 bases from J, the gap between germline ends came to 12 bases. CDR3 length: 12 amino acids. The V gene's germline CDR1 is MNHNS and CDR2 SASEGT. DNA of the CDR3: TGTGCCAGCACACTAGCTATTTATGAGCAGTTCTTC. It codes for CASTLAIYEQFF.

The chain is built from TRBV7-2 and TRBJ1-1; D gene ambiguous. V was clipped by 5 bases and J by 3 bases, with 10 bases between them. Germline CDR1 reads SGHTA; CDR2 reads FQGNSA. This CDR3 region has 13 residues. CDR3 loop: CASSPTDYTEAFF. CDR3 nucleotide sequence: TGTGCCAGCAGCCCAACAGATTACACTGAAGCTTTCTTT.

CDR3 DNA sequence: TGTGCCAGCAGCTCCCGGACGGGTGGGGAGGAAAAACTGTTTTTT. It translates to CASSSRTGGEEKLFF. The rearrangement joins TRBV21-1 to TRBJ1-4. TRBV21-1 is annotated as a pseudogene. The CDR3 is made up of 15 amino acids.

The rearrangement joins TRBV28 to TRBJ2-6, with 10 bases aligning to TRBD2. Germline V gene sequence: CDR1 MDHEN, CDR2 SYDVKM. This CDR3 spans 20 amino acids. The V and J ends lost 2 bases and 2 bases, in that order; junction bases with no gene match: 12. The CDR3 region is CASSLNQGEAGGTGANVLTF. CDR3 coding DNA: TGTGCCAGCAGTTTAAACCAGGGGGAAGCGGGAGGGACTGGGGCCAACGTCCTGACTTTC.